These 30 T cell receptor beta chains originate from one sample sequenced in a study of blood T cell repertoires in COVID-19. This table comes from immunoSEQ multiplex PCR, and its TCRdb copy is limited to in-frame clones, with some not included. The sample consists of roughly 50,000 clones, about 90% of them appearing once. What was sequenced was peripheral blood. The source of these receptors is a man at least 80 years old with acute or convalescent COVID-19.

The gene calls are TRBV11-2 and TRBJ2-1; D is perhaps TRBD2 (7 bases). The CDR3 runs 17 residues. V was shortened by 5 bases and J by 5 bases, with 22 bases between the two germline ends. In germline, CDR1 is SGHAT, CDR2 FQNNGV. CDR3 nucleotides: TGTGCCAGCAGCCCGGGGCTGGGACGGGGGGCTGACAATGAGCAGTTCTTC. It translates to CASSPGLGRGADNEQFF.

The chain carries TRBV5-8 and TRBJ2-5; the D gene is possibly TRBD1 (5 bases). The ends were cut back, 4 bases at V and 4 bases at J, with 17 bases in the middle. Per germline, CDR1 SGHTS and CDR2 YDEGEE. The CDR3 covers 15 residues. As DNA, the CDR3 is TGTGCCAGCAGCCCCGGTGGGCAGGGTCGAGAGACCCAGTACTTC. Protein: CASSPGGQGRETQYF.

This chain connects TRBV7-6 to TRBJ2-5; TRBD1 matches 8 bases. The J segment lost 9 bases and the V segment lost 5 bases, leaving 11 bases of the junction unmatched. This CDR3 comprises 14 residues. Germline V CDR1 and CDR2: SGHVS, FNYEAQ. The CDR3 here is CASSPRQGPTAQYF. In nucleotides, the CDR3 is TGTGCCAGCAGCCCCCGACAGGGGCCCACGGCCCAGTACTTC.

The chain couples TRBV28 to TRBJ1-5; 7 bases match TRBD1. J was trimmed by 4 bases and V by 7 bases; bases with no gene match: 7. Germline V gene sequence: CDR1 MDHEN, CDR2 SYDVKM. This CDR3 contains 14 residues. The chain's CDR3 is CASTYGTANQPQHF. The CDR3 DNA sequence: TGTGCCAGCACCTACGGGACAGCTAATCAGCCCCAGCATTTT.

Only one count was recorded for this clone. The genes are TRBV7-8 and TRBJ2-5; possibly TRBD2 for D (5 bases). CDR3 length equals 17 residues. Germline assignment: CDR1 SGHVS and CDR2 FQNEAQ. V gave up 2 bases and J gave up 5 bases, with 21 bases separating them. CDR3 bases: TGTGCCAGCAGCTTACAAAAGGTGACGCTACGGAGGGAGACCCAGTACTTC. The encoded protein is CASSLQKVTLRRETQYF. Full variable domain (outside the CDR3, taken from reference TRBV7-8 and TRBJ2-5): GAGVSQSPRYKVAKRGQDVALRCDPISGHVSLFWYQQALGQGPEFLTYFQNEAQLDKSGLPSDRFFAERPEGSVSTLKIQRTQQEDSAVYLCASSLQKVTLRRETQYFGPGTRLLVL.

V usage is TRBV2 and J usage is TRBJ1-2; maybe TRBD1 (6 bases). The CDR3 has 13 amino acids. Germline V CDR1 and CDR2: SNHLY, FYNNEI. Trimming removed 5 bases from V and 2 bases from J, with 9 bases in between. This chain's CDR3 is CASSPDRNYGYTF. The CDR3 DNA reads TGTGCCAGCAGTCCTGACAGGAACTATGGCTACACCTTC.

CDR3 residues: CASREGPGRERGYGYTF. In nucleotides, the CDR3 is TGTGCCAGCAGGGAGGGTCCGGGCAGGGAAAGAGGCTATGGCTACACCTTC. V usage is TRBV7-2 and J usage is TRBJ1-2, with D possibly being TRBD1 (5 bases). The CDR3 spans 17 residues. Germline lookup yields CDR1 SGHTA and CDR2 FQGNSA. V lost 6 bases and J lost 4, with 24 bases in between.

The chain joins TRBV2 to TRBJ2-4, with 7 nucleotides matching TRBD1. The V gene end was trimmed by 6 bases and the J gene end by 1 base; junction bases not matched to a gene: 3. The CDR3 runs 14 residues. Germline V lookup: CDR1 SNHLY, CDR2 FYNNEI. CDR3 sequence (DNA): TGTGCCAGCAGGACAGGGTTGGCCAAAAACATTCAGTACTTC. Its translation: CASRTGLAKNIQYF. Full variable domain (remainder filled in from reference TRBV2 and TRBJ2-4): EPEVTQTPSHQVTQMGQEVILRCVPISNHLYFYWYRQILGQKVEFLVSFYNNEISEKSEIFDDQFSVERPDGSNFTLKIRSTKLEDSAMYFCASRTGLAKNIQYFGAGTRLSVL.

V is TRBV10-1 and J is TRBJ1-1, with 7 bases lining up with TRBD1. The junction had 1 base not matched to a gene; V was cut back by 5 bases and J by 1 base. The CDR3 is 13 amino acids. Germline lookup yields CDR1 WNHNN and CDR2 SYGVQD (reference sequence). CDR3 amino acids: CASSRDRNTEAFF. DNA for the CDR3: TGCGCCAGCAGTCGGGACAGGAACACTGAAGCTTTCTTT.

The chain's CDR3 is CATDRPPQPQHF. The CDR3, as DNA: TGTGCCACCGACAGGCCCCCCCAGCCCCAGCATTTT. This chain links TRBV6-5 with TRBJ1-5; D is perhaps TRBD1 (6 bases). The germline V gene encodes CDR1 MNHEY and CDR2 SVGAGI. The CDR3 consists of 12 residues. Trimming took 10 bases from V and 7 from J, leaving 14 bases between them.

J is TRBJ1-5 and V is TRBV4-1; the D is unclear. Germline CDR1 reads MGHRA; CDR2 reads YSYEKL. V dropped 0 bases and J dropped 6 bases, with 12 bases sitting between them. CDR3 length equals 15 residues. CDR3 sequence: CASSQEEGSIQPQHF. CDR3 nucleotide sequence: TGCGCCAGCAGCCAAGAGGAAGGGAGTATTCAGCCCCAGCATTTT.

J is TRBJ2-5 and V is TRBV2; 12 nucleotides align to TRBD2. This CDR3 contains 16 residues. Germline V gene lookup returns CDR1 SNHLY and CDR2 FYNNEI. The V segment lost 3 bases and the J segment 3 bases; nucleotides outside the gene matches: 5. The DNA for the CDR3 is TGTGCCAGCAGTGAGTGGTCTAGCGGGGGGGAAGAGACCCAGTACTTC. Its translation: CASSEWSSGGEETQYF.

The rearrangement joins TRBV28 to TRBJ1-4; D is uncertain. The CDR3 is 14 amino acids. The germline V gene has CDR1 MDHEN and CDR2 SYDVKM. The V and J ends lost 3 bases and 8 bases respectively, with 13 bases between them. In DNA form, the CDR3 reads TGTGCCAGCAGTTTTCCGGGGAGGCGAGAAAAACTGTTTTTT. It is translated as CASSFPGRREKLFF.

J is TRBJ2-2 and V is TRBV6-4; D is unclear. V was shortened by 4 bases and J by 8 bases, with 29 bases between the two germline ends. The germline V gene has CDR1 MRHNA and CDR2 SNTAGT. This CDR3 has 19 amino acids. The CDR3 DNA reads TGTGCCAGCAGTGGGGCCTTAGTCGATTGGATACCCGATTGGGGGGAGCTGTTTTTT. Encoded protein: CASSGALVDWIPDWGELFF.

The chain links TRBV27 to TRBJ2-1, with 10 bases identical to TRBD2. The CDR3 is made up of 16 amino acids. Germline V lookup: CDR1 MNHEY, CDR2 SMNVEV (reference sequence). V was clipped by 2 bases and J by 7 bases; unmatched bases: 8. The CDR3 loop reads CASSLTLAGGLNEQFF. The CDR3 nucleotides read TGTGCCAGCAGTTTAACCTTAGCGGGGGGTCTGAATGAGCAGTTCTTC.

This clone was seen a few times. The gene calls are TRBV30 and TRBJ2-5, with 13 bases lining up with TRBD2. Losses at the gene ends were 8 bases for V and 1 base for J; bases not matched to a gene: 4. Germline CDR1 is GTSNPN and CDR2 is SVGIG (reference sequence). This CDR3 region has 14 residues. The CDR3, as DNA: TGTGCCAGGACTAGCGGGGGAACCCAAGAGACCCAGTACTTC. Its translation: CARTSGGTQETQYF.

The chain uses TRBV19 and TRBJ1-4; 8 positions match TRBD1. Germline V gene data show CDR1 as LNHDA and CDR2 as SQIVND (reference sequence). Trimming removed 6 bases from V and 8 bases from J; junction bases left unmatched: 8. The CDR3 length is 14 residues. The CDR3 DNA reads TGTGCCAGTAGCCAGAGGACAGGGCCCGAAAAACTGTTTTTT. Amino acids: CASSQRTGPEKLFF.

The chain carries TRBV20-1 and TRBJ2-3; D unclear. From germline, CDR1 is DFQATT and CDR2 SNEGSKA (reference sequence). The CDR3 consists of 11 residues. In DNA form, the CDR3 reads TGCAGGCCTCGAGAGACAGATACGCAGTATTTT. Protein sequence: CRPRETDTQYF.

The chain has TRBV30 and TRBJ1-3; D is unclear. The CDR3 has 16 amino acids. The germline V and J ends were trimmed by 0 bases and 0 bases, with 12 bases remaining between them. Germline V gene sequence: CDR1 GTSNPN, CDR2 SVGIG (reference sequence). DNA of the CDR3: TGTGCCTGGAGTGTACGATTTGCGAGCTCTGGAAACACCATATATTTT. Translated: CAWSVRFASSGNTIYF.

The V and J genes are TRBV5-1 and TRBJ1-4, with a tentative D call TRBD1 (6 bases). Germline CDR1 reads SGHRS; CDR2 reads YFSETQ. V shed 4 bases and J shed 4 bases, with 17 bases lying between them. There are 16 residues in the CDR3. This chain's CDR3 is CASSPRLDSFNEKLFF. In nucleotides, the CDR3 is TGCGCCAGCAGCCCACGATTGGACAGTTTTAATGAAAAACTGTTTTTT.

The rearrangement uses TRBV11-3 and TRBJ2-2; 10 positions agree with TRBD2. V lost 5 bases to trimming and J lost 1 base; unmatched junction nucleotides: 13. Germline CDR1 and CDR2: SGHNT and YENEEA. This CDR3 is built from 19 residues. For the CDR3, the DNA is TGTGCCAGCAGCGCCCCTAGGAGCGGGGGGGCCTTGAACACCGGGGAGCTGTTTTTT. This gives the protein CASSAPRSGGALNTGELFF.

This chain connects TRBV7-2 to TRBJ2-7; possible D gene TRBD1, 6 bases. The CDR3 totals 16 residues. Germline values: CDR1 SGHTA, CDR2 FQGNSA. V shed 5 bases and J shed 4 bases, with 21 bases lying between them. In DNA form, the CDR3 reads TGTGCCAGCAGCGAACGACAGGTCCCCTCCAGGTACGAGCAGTACTTC. It encodes CASSERQVPSRYEQYF.

The chain has TRBV6-1 and TRBJ1-2; 9 bases agree with TRBD1. CDR3 size: 16 residues. The germline V gene encodes CDR1 MNHNS and CDR2 SASEGT. V shed 2 bases, J shed 2 bases, and the junction held 6 bases outside the gene matches. This CDR3 reads CASSEFGGTGNYGYTF. The CDR3 bases are TGTGCCAGCAGTGAATTCGGCGGGACAGGGAACTATGGCTACACCTTC.

V is TRBV19 and J is TRBJ2-1, with 8 bases that match TRBD2. The ends lost 3 bases at V and 2 bases at J; junction bases unmatched: 6. This CDR3 region has 16 residues. Germline V lookup: CDR1 LNHDA, CDR2 SQIVND (reference sequence). The CDR3 is CASSISGTRPYNEQFF. CDR3 DNA: TGTGCCAGTAGTATCTCCGGGACTAGACCCTACAATGAGCAGTTCTTC.

DNA of the CDR3: TGTGCCAGCAAGAGGCCTAATTCACCCCTCCACTTT. Translated: CASKRPNSPLHF. The chain combines TRBV27 with TRBJ1-6; D call uncertain. CDR1 and CDR2 from the germline V gene are MNHEY and SMNVEV (reference sequence). V dropped 7 bases and J dropped 6 bases, with 7 bases sitting between them. The CDR3 is 12 residues long.

Only one count was recorded for this clone. This CDR3 is CASSFPTRGQETQYF. The CDR3 DNA sequence: TGTGCCAGCAGTTTTCCCACTAGGGGGCAAGAGACCCAGTACTTC. V usage is TRBV28 and J usage is TRBJ2-5, with D tentatively TRBD1 (6 bases). The ends were cut back, 3 bases at V and 2 bases at J, with 13 bases in the middle. CDR3 size: 15 residues. Germline V gives CDR1 MDHEN, CDR2 SYDVKM.

V is TRBV5-6 and J is TRBJ1-5, with a possible D match to TRBD1 (5 bases). CDR3 length: 14 amino acids. The V and J ends lost 4 bases and 9 bases respectively, with 17 bases between them. Germline values: CDR1 SGHDT, CDR2 YYEEEE. The CDR3 bases are TGTGCCAGCAGCCTAGGAGGGGTACTACGGCCCCAGCATTTT. Translation: CASSLGGVLRPQHF.

V usage is TRBV5-1 and J usage is TRBJ2-7; D is undetermined. The CDR3 has 14 residues. V was clipped by 0 bases and J by 0 bases, with 7 bases between them. Germline V CDR1 and CDR2: SGHRS, YFSETQ. The CDR3, as DNA: TGCGCCAGCAGCTTGGGACTTCTCTCCTACGAGCAGTACTTC. Residues: CASSLGLLSYEQYF.

The rearrangement uses TRBV9 and TRBJ2-5; 8 nucleotides match TRBD2. CDR1 and CDR2 (germline): SGDLS, YYNGEE. Germline trimming cut 2 bases from V and 5 bases from J; bases unmatched to any gene: 5. This CDR3 is 14 amino acids long. The CDR3 here is CASSVLAGRETQYF. The CDR3 nucleotides are TGTGCCAGCAGCGTGTTAGCGGGGCGGGAGACCCAGTACTTC.

The rearrangement links TRBV5-1 to TRBJ2-3; 9 nucleotides match TRBD1. The J segment lost 2 bases and the V segment lost 2 bases, leaving 3 bases of the junction unmatched. The CDR3 length is 15 residues. From germline, CDR1 is SGHRS and CDR2 YFSETQ. CDR3 coding DNA: TGCGCCAGCAGCTTTTTACAGGGGGCCACAGATACGCAGTATTTT. Protein: CASSFLQGATDTQYF.